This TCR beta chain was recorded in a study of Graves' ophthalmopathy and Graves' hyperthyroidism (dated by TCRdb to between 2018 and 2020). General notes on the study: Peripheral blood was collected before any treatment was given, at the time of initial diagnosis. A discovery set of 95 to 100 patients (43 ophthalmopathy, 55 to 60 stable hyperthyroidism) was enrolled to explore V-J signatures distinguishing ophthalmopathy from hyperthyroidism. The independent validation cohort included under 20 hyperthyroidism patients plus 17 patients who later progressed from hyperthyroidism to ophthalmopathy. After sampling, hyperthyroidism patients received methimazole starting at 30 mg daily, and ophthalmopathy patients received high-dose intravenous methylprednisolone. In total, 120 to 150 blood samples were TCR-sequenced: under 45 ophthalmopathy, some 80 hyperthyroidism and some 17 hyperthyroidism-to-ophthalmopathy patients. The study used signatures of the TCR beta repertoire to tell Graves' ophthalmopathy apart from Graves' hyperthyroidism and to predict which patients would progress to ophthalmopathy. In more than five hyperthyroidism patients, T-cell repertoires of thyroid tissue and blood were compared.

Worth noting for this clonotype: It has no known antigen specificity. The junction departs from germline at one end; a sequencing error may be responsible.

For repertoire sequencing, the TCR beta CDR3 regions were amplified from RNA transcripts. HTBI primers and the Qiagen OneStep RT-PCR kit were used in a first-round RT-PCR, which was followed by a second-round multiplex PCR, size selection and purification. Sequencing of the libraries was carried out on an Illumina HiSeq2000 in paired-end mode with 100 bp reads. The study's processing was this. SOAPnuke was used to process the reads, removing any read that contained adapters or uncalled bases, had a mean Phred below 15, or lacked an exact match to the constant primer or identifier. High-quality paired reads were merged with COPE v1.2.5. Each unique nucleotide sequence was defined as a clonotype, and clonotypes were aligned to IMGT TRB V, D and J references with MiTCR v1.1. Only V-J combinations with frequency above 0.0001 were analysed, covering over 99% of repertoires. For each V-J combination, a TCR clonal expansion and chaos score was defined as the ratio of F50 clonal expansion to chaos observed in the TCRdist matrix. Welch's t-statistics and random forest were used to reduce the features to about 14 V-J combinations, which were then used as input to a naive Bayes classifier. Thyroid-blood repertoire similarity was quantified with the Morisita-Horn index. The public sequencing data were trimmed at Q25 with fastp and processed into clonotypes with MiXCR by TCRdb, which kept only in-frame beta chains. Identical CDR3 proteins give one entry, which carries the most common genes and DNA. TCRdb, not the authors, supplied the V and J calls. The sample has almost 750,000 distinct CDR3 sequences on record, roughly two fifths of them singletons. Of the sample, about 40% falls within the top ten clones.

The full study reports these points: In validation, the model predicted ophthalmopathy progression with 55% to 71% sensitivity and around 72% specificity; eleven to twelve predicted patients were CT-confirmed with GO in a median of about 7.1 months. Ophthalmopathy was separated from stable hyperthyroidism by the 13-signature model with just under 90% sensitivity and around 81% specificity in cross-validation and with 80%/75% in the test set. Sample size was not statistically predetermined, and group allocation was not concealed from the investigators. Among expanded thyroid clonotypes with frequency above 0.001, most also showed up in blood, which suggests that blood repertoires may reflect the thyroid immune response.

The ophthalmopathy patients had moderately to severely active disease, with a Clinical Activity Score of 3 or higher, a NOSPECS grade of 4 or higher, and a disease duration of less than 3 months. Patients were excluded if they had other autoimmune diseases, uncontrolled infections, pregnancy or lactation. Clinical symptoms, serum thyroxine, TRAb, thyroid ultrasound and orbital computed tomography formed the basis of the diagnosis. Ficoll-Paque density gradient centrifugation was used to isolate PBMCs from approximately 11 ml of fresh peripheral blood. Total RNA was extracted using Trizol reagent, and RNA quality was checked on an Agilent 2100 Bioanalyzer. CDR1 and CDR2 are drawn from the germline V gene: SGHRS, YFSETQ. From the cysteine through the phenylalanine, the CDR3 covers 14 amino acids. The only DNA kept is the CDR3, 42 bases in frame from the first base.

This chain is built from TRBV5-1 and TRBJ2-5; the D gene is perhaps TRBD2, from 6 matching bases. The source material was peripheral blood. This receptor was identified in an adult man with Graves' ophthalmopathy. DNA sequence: TGCGCCAGCAGCTTGGCTAGCGAGGGAGAGACTCAGTACTTC. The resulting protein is CASSLASEGETQYF.